The clone carrying this T cell receptor (beta chain) was detected many times. This entry is derived from a study of metastatic and nonmetastatic thyroid tumors. CDR3 length equals 16 residues. Germline values: CDR1 SGHAT, CDR2 FQNNGV. V dropped 0 bases and J dropped 2 bases, with 14 bases sitting between them. TCRdb re-called the PCR reads with MiXCR. Among some 40,000 clones listed, about 24% were seen once. Before thyroid surgery, none of the patients had received any treatment. This chain uses TRBV11-2 with TRBJ2-7; D is tentatively TRBD1 or TRBD2 (5 bases each). The TCR comes from a female donor with papillary thyroid cancer or a benign thyroid nodule (not recorded which). Some clones in this sample may be carry-over from other donors' samples. Sequenced: tumor tissue. DNA of the CDR3: TGTGCCAGCAGCTTAGATCGCGGGCCAGGGACCTACGAGCAGTACTTC. Translated: CASSLDRGPGTYEQYF.